This TCR beta chain was identified during a study of tumour-infiltrating T cells in Burkitt lymphoma. Data came from immunoSEQ multiplex PCR; TCRdb stores just in-frame clones and leaves some out. The sample yields fewer than 2,000 clones, approximately 20% seen once. This clone occurred a few times. This CDR3 has 12 amino acids. The V gene lost 0 bases and the J gene lost 5 bases, with 6 bases spanning the gap. Germline values: CDR1 SGHRS, CDR2 YFSETQ. This TCR was recovered from a human donor with diffuse large B-cell lymphoma. The gene calls are TRBV5-1 and TRBJ2-7; D is ambiguous. The sample was tumor tissue. The CDR3 DNA sequence: TGCGCCAGCAGCTTGGTACGGAACGAGCAGTACTTC. Translated: CASSLVRNEQYF.